This T cell receptor (beta chain) was captured in a study of PD-1 blockade in mismatch repair-deficient tumors. Study context: Patients had approximately 11 mismatch repair-deficient cancer types and were previously treated and progressing.

All patients were mismatch repair deficient, assessed by either PCR or immunohistochemistry. A few pembrolizumab responders had their TCRs sequenced. V lost 10 bases to trimming and J lost 7 bases, with 13 bases between them. Germline V lookup: CDR1 LNHDA, CDR2 SQIVND (reference sequence). CDR3 length: 12 amino acids. The data were produced by immunoSEQ multiplex PCR, yet TCRdb's version contains in-frame clones alone and is incomplete. The table includes approximately 38,000 clones, approximately 81% detected once. The TCR originated in an adult with mismatch repair-deficient cancer. This chain connects TRBV19 to TRBJ2-2; possibly TRBD1 or TRBD2 for D (5 bases each). Material: peripheral blood, obtained 75 to 85 weeks after starting pembrolizumab. The DNA for the CDR3 is TGTGCCACCGGGGCTCGGGACGGGGAGCTGTTTTTT. The encoded protein is CATGARDGELFF.